This entry lists 32 T cell receptor beta chains sequenced from one sample in a study of blood T cell repertoires in COVID-19. The protocol was immunoSEQ multiplex PCR, while the TCRdb copy is restricted to in-frame clones and leaves out a portion. The data contain 45,000 to 60,000 clones, roughly 90% of them singletons. The sequencing sample was made of peripheral blood. These receptors originate from a man over 45 with acute or convalescent COVID-19.

The genes are TRBV11-2 and TRBJ2-2; 7 nucleotides align to TRBD2. CDR1 and CDR2 (germline): SGHAT, FQNNGV. Trimming took 4 bases from V and 5 from J; bases not matched to a gene: 13. This CDR3 is 17 amino acids long. CDR3 in DNA: TGTGCCAGCAGCTCGAGACGGGACTGGGGGGGTACCGGGGAGCTGTTTTTT. It codes for CASSSRRDWGGTGELFF.

The chain combines TRBV18 with TRBJ1-5; 7 bases match TRBD1. This CDR3 is 14 amino acids long. Unmatched junction bases numbered 8, after V lost 6 bases and J lost 6 bases. The germline CDR1 and CDR2 sequences are KGHSH and LQKENI. CDR3 loop: CASSGGAGGQPQHF. CDR3 coding DNA: TGTGCCAGCTCCGGGGGGGCAGGGGGTCAGCCCCAGCATTTT.

This chain joins TRBV5-1 and TRBJ2-7; unclear D gene. V lost 0 bases to trimming and J lost 6 bases, with 13 bases between them. The length of the CDR3 is 14 residues. Per the germline V gene, CDR1 is SGHRS and CDR2 is YFSETQ. Here the CDR3 reads CASSLAGFDSEQYF. The CDR3 region has the DNA TGCGCCAGCAGCTTGGCCGGTTTTGACTCCGAGCAGTACTTC.

This sequence joins TRBV5-1 and TRBJ2-4; 12 bases are a match to TRBD2. The CDR3 runs to 16 residues. Per germline, CDR1 SGHRS and CDR2 YFSETQ. Germline trimming cut 3 bases from V and 3 bases from J; bases unmatched to any gene: 4. CDR3: CASSWTSGIGKNIQYF. DNA of the CDR3: TGCGCCAGCAGCTGGACTAGCGGGATAGGCAAAAACATTCAGTACTTC. The variable domain in full, with the rest retrieved from reference TRBV5-1 and TRBJ2-4, is KAGVTQTPRYLIKTRGQQVTLSCSPISGHRSVSWYQQTPGQGLQFLFEYFSETQRNKGNFPGRFSGRQFSNSRSEMNVSTLELGDSALYLCASSWTSGIGKNIQYFGAGTRLSVL.

V usage is TRBV4-1 and J usage is TRBJ2-2, with 14 bases lining up with TRBD2. Germline V gives CDR1 MGHRA, CDR2 YSYEKL. Losses at the gene ends were 3 bases for V and 4 bases for J; bases not matched to a gene: 10. There are 19 residues in the CDR3. The CDR3 protein is CASSHPGLAGVRITGELFF. CDR3 coding DNA: TGCGCCAGCAGCCATCCGGGACTAGCGGGAGTACGGATCACCGGGGAGCTGTTTTTT.

The chain carries TRBV29-1 and TRBJ2-1; weak D call: TRBD2 (5 bases). Germline V lookup: CDR1 SQVTM, CDR2 ANQGSEA. This CDR3 has 15 residues. Between the trimmed V and J ends, which lost 3 bases and 7 bases, there was a span of 19 bases. The CDR3 protein is CSVDPLTRAWNEQFF. The CDR3, as DNA: TGCAGCGTTGACCCGTTAACTAGGGCGTGGAATGAGCAGTTCTTC.

The chain employs TRBV9 and TRBJ1-2; perhaps TRBD1 as D (6 bases). This CDR3 has 14 residues. Germline V lookup: CDR1 SGDLS, CDR2 YYNGEE. Trimming pared 0 bases from V and 12 bases from J, leaving 18 bases between. CDR3 protein: CASSVVRDGQGNTF. CDR3 nucleotide sequence: TGTGCCAGCAGCGTAGTTCGAGACGGCCAGGGGAACACCTTC.

The rearrangement links TRBV4-3 to TRBJ1-1, with a possible D match to TRBD1 (5 bases). This CDR3 spans 18 amino acids. V lost 0 bases and J 0 bases, leaving 17 bases between the germline ends. Germline lookup yields CDR1 LGHNA and CDR2 YSLEER. The CDR3 sequence: CASSQDSGLQSMNTEAFF. In DNA, the CDR3 is TGCGCCAGCAGCCAAGATTCAGGGCTTCAGTCAATGAACACTGAAGCTTTCTTT.

The chain combines TRBV6-5 with TRBJ2-1, with 8 nucleotides matching TRBD2. This CDR3 spans 14 amino acids. Trimming removed 6 bases from V and 4 bases from J; junction bases left unmatched: 5. The germline CDR1 and CDR2 sequences are MNHEY and SVGAGI. The CDR3 DNA reads as TGTGCCAGCAGCAGCGGGAGAGGTTACAATGAGCAGTTCTTC. This codes for CASSSGRGYNEQFF.

This chain joins TRBV10-2 and TRBJ1-5; tentatively, D is TRBD1 (5 bases). The germline CDR1 and CDR2 sequences are WSHSY and SAAADI. This CDR3 spans 14 amino acids. The V gene lost 6 bases and the J gene lost 0 bases, with 9 bases spanning the gap. CDR3 sequence (DNA): TGCGCCAGCAGGACAGTCAATAGCAATCAGCCCCAGCATTTT. Translating it yields CASRTVNSNQPQHF.

V and J are TRBV19 and TRBJ1-5; 8 bases are shared with TRBD1. The junction had 4 bases not matched to a gene; V was cut back by 6 bases and J by 3 bases. CDR1 and CDR2 from the germline V gene are LNHDA and SQIVND (reference sequence). The CDR3 is 14 residues long. The CDR3 DNA reads as TGTGCCAGTAGCCTGACAGGGGACAATCAGCCCCAGCATTTT. It is translated as CASSLTGDNQPQHF.

This CDR3 reads CASRVTGEETQYF. The CDR3, as DNA: TGTGCCAGCAGGGTTACAGGGGAAGAGACCCAGTACTTC. V is TRBV27 and J is TRBJ2-5; 7 positions match TRBD1. V was pared by 6 bases and J by 3 bases, with 4 bases of the junction left unmatched. Per the germline V gene, CDR1 is MNHEY and CDR2 is SMNVEV (reference sequence). The CDR3 spans 13 residues.

V and J are TRBV5-5 and TRBJ1-1, with D unclear. The V end was cut by 5 bases, the J end by 1 base, with 9 bases between. The CDR3 length is 13 residues. Germline V lookup: CDR1 SGHKS, CDR2 YYEKEE (reference sequence). This CDR3 reads CASRPTQNTEAFF. The CDR3 DNA is TGTGCCAGCAGACCGACACAGAACACTGAAGCTTTCTTT.

The V and J genes are TRBV6-1 and TRBJ2-4; D is unclear. CDR1 is MNHNS, CDR2 SASEGT, per germline. Trimming stripped 0 bases from V and 0 bases from J, with 9 bases between. This CDR3 is built from 16 residues. DNA of the CDR3: TGTGCCAGCAGTGAAGCGCTCAGGCTAGCCAAAAACATTCAGTACTTC. Residues: CASSEALRLAKNIQYF.

The chain uses TRBV5-1 and TRBJ2-7; 7 nucleotides agree with TRBD1. V dropped 2 bases and J dropped 3; count of bases not matched to a gene: 11. CDR1 SGHRS and CDR2 YFSETQ come from the germline V gene. This CDR3 spans 16 amino acids. Written as DNA, the CDR3 is TGCGCCAGCAGCTTAGGGACAGCCTTTGGGGTCTACGAGCAGTACTTC. Amino acids: CASSLGTAFGVYEQYF.

In its sample, this clone was seen once. V and J are TRBV30 and TRBJ2-3, with a possible D match to TRBD1 (6 bases). V shed 3 bases and J shed 0 bases, with 10 bases lying between them. The CDR3 sequence is 14 residues long. Germline V gene sequence: CDR1 GTSNPN, CDR2 SVGIG (reference sequence). The CDR3 sequence: CAWRDRDSTDTQYF. CDR3 DNA: TGTGCCTGGAGGGACAGAGATAGCACAGATACGCAGTATTTT.

The chain uses TRBV6-4 and TRBJ2-3; a weak D match, TRBD2 (6 bases). This CDR3 contains 15 residues. CDR1 and CDR2 (germline): MRHNA, SNTAGT. The ends were cut back, 0 bases at V and 6 bases at J, with 13 bases in the middle. CDR3 DNA: TGTGCCAGCAGTGACTCGCCCGGGAGCGTTGATACGCAGTATTTT. Translating it yields CASSDSPGSVDTQYF.

This clone has just one count. The CDR3 DNA reads as TGCGCCAGCAGCTTGGGGGGACAGGGGGCTGGCACTGAAGCTTTCTTT. Its protein product is CASSLGGQGAGTEAFF. The chain is built from TRBV5-1 and TRBJ1-1, with TRBD1 matching 12 bases. V dropped 0 bases and J dropped 4; count of bases not matched to a gene: 4. The CDR3 has 16 amino acids. Germline V gene lookup returns CDR1 SGHRS and CDR2 YFSETQ.

This chain joins TRBV2 and TRBJ2-2; 14 bases match TRBD2. Looked up from germline, CDR1 is SNHLY and CDR2 is FYNNEI. CDR3 length: 16 residues. Unmatched junction bases numbered 5, after V lost 6 bases and J lost 5 bases. The CDR3, as DNA: TGTGCCAGCAGGGGGACTAGCGGGAGCGGGACCGGGGAGCTGTTTTTT. It yields the protein CASRGTSGSGTGELFF.

This clone was seen only once. The chain joins TRBV11-3 to TRBJ2-7, with TRBD2 as a possible D gene (5 bases). V lost 1 base, J lost 5 bases, and 15 bases lay in between. The CDR3 contains 15 residues. The germline V gene has CDR1 SGHNT and CDR2 YENEEA. CDR3 sequence reads: CASSLAGSRPHEQYF. DNA for the CDR3: TGTGCCAGCAGCTTAGCGGGGTCTAGACCCCACGAGCAGTACTTC. Supplemented by reference TRBV11-3 and TRBJ2-7, the full variable domain reads EAGVVQSPRYKIIEKKQPVAFWCNPISGHNTLYWYLQNLGQGPELLIRYENEEAVDDSQLPKDRFSAERLKGVDSTLKIQPAELGDSAVYLCASSLAGSRPHEQYFGPGTRLTVT.

The V and J genes are TRBV6-5 and TRBJ2-7, with 8 bases that match TRBD1. The length of the CDR3 is 11 residues. V trimming: 10 bases; J trimming: 2 bases; junction bases outside the gene matches: 1. Germline-derived CDR1 and CDR2 are MNHEY and SVGAGI. The CDR3 reads CATTGAYEQYF. DNA for the CDR3: TGTGCCACGACAGGGGCCTACGAGCAGTACTTC.

This rearrangement joins TRBV9 to TRBJ2-3, with 12 bases matching TRBD2. V was pared by 0 bases and J by 6 bases, with 5 bases of the junction left unmatched. Germline CDR1 reads SGDLS; CDR2 reads YYNGEE. The CDR3 is 16 amino acids. CDR3 sequence: CASSVGTSGNRDTQYF. DNA for the CDR3: TGTGCCAGCAGCGTAGGGACTAGCGGGAACCGGGATACGCAGTATTTT.

The CDR3 is CASSYSTQNTEAFF. CDR3 coding DNA: TGTGCCAGCAGTTACTCGACACAAAACACTGAAGCTTTCTTT. The chain uses TRBV6-5 and TRBJ1-1; no firm D call. V lost 0 bases and J 2 bases, leaving 7 bases between the germline ends. CDR1 and CDR2 (germline): MNHEY, SVGAGI. The CDR3 has 14 amino acids.

This rearrangement joins TRBV7-9 to TRBJ2-2; no clear D. Trimming took off 1 base at V and 0 bases at J, with 12 bases between the two ends. The CDR3 consists of 17 residues. Germline CDR1 and CDR2: SEHNR and FQNEAQ (reference sequence). CDR3 in amino acids: CASSLVFSVTNTGELFF. The CDR3 DNA sequence: TGTGCCAGCAGCTTAGTCTTCTCGGTTACGAACACCGGGGAGCTGTTTTTT.

V is TRBV7-8 and J is TRBJ2-3; the match to TRBD2 covers 11 bases. The germline gives CDR1 SGHVS, CDR2 FQNEAQ. Losses at the gene ends were 2 bases for V and 2 bases for J; bases not matched to a gene: 12. This CDR3 has 19 amino acids. CDR3 protein: CASSLRSGGGLAATDTQYF. The CDR3 DNA reads TGTGCCAGCAGCTTAAGGTCGGGCGGGGGACTAGCGGCCACAGATACGCAGTATTTT. The full variable domain, completed using reference TRBV7-8 and TRBJ2-3, is GAGVSQSPRYKVAKRGQDVALRCDPISGHVSLFWYQQALGQGPEFLTYFQNEAQLDKSGLPSDRFFAERPEGSVSTLKIQRTQQEDSAVYLCASSLRSGGGLAATDTQYFGPGTRLTVL.

V is TRBV7-8 and J is TRBJ2-5, with TRBD1 matching 11 bases. Trimming removed 3 bases from V and 5 bases from J; junction bases left unmatched: 11. This CDR3 is built from 17 residues. From germline, CDR1 is SGHVS and CDR2 FQNEAQ. The CDR3 DNA is TGTGCCAGCAGCTTCAGGGCCGGGACAGGGGGTATTGAGACCCAGTACTTC. Translating gives CASSFRAGTGGIETQYF.

V is TRBV13 and J is TRBJ2-1, with 10 bases lining up with TRBD2. After removal of 2 bases from V and 2 bases from J, the junction contained 3 bases not matched to a gene. The germline CDR1 and CDR2 sequences are PRHDT and FYEKMQ (reference sequence). This CDR3 region has 16 residues. The CDR3 region has the DNA TGTGCCAGCAGCTTAAGGCTAGCGGGAGCCTACAATGAGCAGTTCTTC. Its protein product is CASSLRLAGAYNEQFF.

J is TRBJ2-7 and V is TRBV7-2, with 11 nucleotides matching TRBD2. With V trimmed by 5 bases and J by 3 bases, 12 bases remained unmatched. This CDR3 has 17 residues. The germline V gene encodes CDR1 SGHTA and CDR2 FQGNSA. In DNA, the CDR3 is TGTGCCAGCAGCCGCATAACGGGACTAGCGGCATACTACGAGCAGTACTTC. Translating it yields CASSRITGLAAYYEQYF.

The chain employs TRBV7-2 and TRBJ1-4; the match to TRBD1 covers 8 bases. V was clipped by 5 bases and J by 7 bases; unmatched bases: 9. Germline CDR1 is SGHTA and CDR2 is FQGNSA. This CDR3 comprises 15 residues. CDR3 protein: CASSLDRAHPEKLFF. The CDR3 DNA sequence: TGTGCCAGCAGCCTGGACAGGGCCCACCCTGAAAAACTGTTTTTT.

V and J are TRBV12-3 or TRBV12-4 and TRBJ1-1, with D perhaps matching TRBD1 (5 bases). The CDR3 length is 13 residues. V lost 6 bases to trimming and J lost 11 bases, with 19 bases between them. CDR3 sequence (DNA): TGTGCCAGCAGGGACGATGACAGAGATATGGCTTTCTTT. Amino acid sequence: CASRDDDRDMAFF.

The J gene is TRBJ2-6, the V gene TRBV6-2 or TRBV6-3; D is unclear. Trimming pared 4 bases from V and 4 bases from J, leaving 5 bases between. The CDR3 covers 13 residues. Germline CDR1 is MNHEY and CDR2 is SVGEGT. CDR3 DNA sequence: TGTGCCAGCAGTTGGGCCGGGGCCAACGTCCTGACTTTC. Translating it yields CASSWAGANVLTF.

V usage is TRBV6-5 and J usage is TRBJ2-7, with 9 bases lining up with TRBD1. V was clipped by 0 bases and J by 4 bases; unmatched bases: 4. There are 15 residues in the CDR3. The germline CDR1 and CDR2 sequences are MNHEY and SVGAGI. CDR3 loop: CASSYSRQGGYEQYF. The CDR3, as DNA: TGTGCCAGCAGTTACTCGAGACAGGGGGGTTACGAGCAGTACTTC.